This is a list of T cell receptor beta chains from one sample in a study of blood T cell repertoires in COVID-19. Sequenced by immunoSEQ multiplex PCR; TCRdb stores in-frame clones only, minus some. The sample contains approximately 200,000 clones, about 88% of which appear only once. Sequencing input: peripheral blood. The receptors derive from a woman younger than 45 with active or convalescent COVID-19. Each CDR3 is given with its conserved first and last residue. D genes are given only for firm matches. Some rows have no size entry. The others give once, few or many, or a class for an expanded clone.

D gene: TRBD1; V gene: TRBV30; clone size: NA; J gene: TRBJ1-1; CDR3 protein: CAWSVYRGTEAFF; CDR3 DNA: TGTGCCTGGAGTGTTTACAGGGGCACTGAAGCTTTCTTT
D gene: NA; V gene: TRBV5-8; clone size: NA; J gene: TRBJ2-2; CDR3 protein: CASSFGGNTGELFF; CDR3 DNA: TGTGCCAGCAGCTTCGGGGGAAACACCGGGGAGCTGTTTTTT
D gene: NA; V gene: TRBV5-1; clone size: once; J gene: TRBJ1-2; CDR3 protein: CASTWGPQGNDYTF; CDR3 DNA: TGCGCCAGCACCTGGGGACCCCAGGGGAACGACTACACCTTC
D gene: NA; V gene: TRBV3-1/TRBV3-2; clone size: NA; J gene: TRBJ1-1; CDR3 protein: CASSYRTANTEAFF; CDR3 DNA: TGTGCCAGCAGCTATCGGACAGCGAACACTGAAGCTTTCTTT
D gene: NA; V gene: TRBV2; clone size: NA; J gene: TRBJ2-6; CDR3 protein: CASGATPSGANVLTF; CDR3 DNA: TGTGCCAGCGGGGCCACACCCTCTGGGGCCAACGTCCTGACTTTC
D gene: TRBD1; V gene: TRBV7-9; clone size: NA; J gene: TRBJ2-2; CDR3 protein: CASSAPGTGGTGELFF; CDR3 DNA: TGTGCCAGCAGCGCCCCCGGGACAGGGGGGACCGGGGAGCTGTTTTTT
D gene: NA; V gene: TRBV18; clone size: NA; J gene: TRBJ2-7; CDR3 protein: CASSLDRVYEQYF; CDR3 DNA: TGTGCCAGCTCACTAGACAGAGTCTACGAGCAGTACTTC
D gene: TRBD1; V gene: TRBV28; clone size: NA; J gene: TRBJ1-1; CDR3 protein: CASSLQGRAFF; CDR3 DNA: TGTGCCAGCAGCTTACAGGGGAGAGCTTTCTTT
D gene: NA; V gene: TRBV27; clone size: few; J gene: TRBJ1-1; CDR3 protein: CASSALRDTEAFF; CDR3 DNA: TGTGCCAGCAGTGCCTTACGGGACACTGAAGCTTTCTTT
D gene: TRBD1; V gene: TRBV5-1; clone size: NA; J gene: TRBJ2-4; CDR3 protein: CASSLVGGQGNIQYF; CDR3 DNA: TGCGCCAGCAGCTTGGTGGGGGGACAGGGAAACATTCAGTACTTC
D gene: TRBD2; V gene: TRBV2; clone size: once; J gene: TRBJ2-7; CDR3 protein: CASSDGTSGSYEQYF; CDR3 DNA: TGTGCCAGCAGCGATGGGACTAGCGGCTCCTACGAGCAGTACTTC
D gene: TRBD2; V gene: TRBV10-1; clone size: NA; J gene: TRBJ2-1; CDR3 protein: CASSERTSGRYSYNEQFF; CDR3 DNA: TGCGCCAGCAGTGAGCGGACTAGCGGGAGGTACTCCTACAATGAGCAGTTCTTC
D gene: NA; V gene: TRBV11-2; clone size: NA; J gene: TRBJ1-1; CDR3 protein: CASSLGRQVNTEAFF; CDR3 DNA: TGTGCCAGCAGCTTAGGTCGGCAGGTGAACACTGAAGCTTTCTTT
D gene: NA; V gene: TRBV11-2; clone size: NA; J gene: TRBJ2-7; CDR3 protein: CASSLIVRYEQYF; CDR3 DNA: TGTGCCAGCAGCTTAATAGTTCGGTACGAGCAGTACTTC
D gene: TRBD2; V gene: TRBV6-1; clone size: NA; J gene: TRBJ2-7; CDR3 protein: CASSEGGLAGVEQYF; CDR3 DNA: TGTGCCAGCAGTGAGGGGGGACTAGCGGGAGTCGAGCAGTACTTC
D gene: NA; V gene: TRBV21-1; clone size: NA; J gene: TRBJ2-3; CDR3 protein: CASGTGASGVRGTQYF; CDR3 DNA: TGTGCCAGCGGGACGGGGGCTAGCGGGGTGCGGGGTACGCAGTATTTT
D gene: TRBD1; V gene: TRBV28; clone size: NA; J gene: TRBJ1-5; CDR3 protein: CASSPMGDSHSSNQPQHF; CDR3 DNA: TGTGCCAGCAGTCCAATGGGGGACAGCCATTCTAGCAATCAGCCCCAGCATTTT
D gene: NA; V gene: TRBV13; clone size: NA; J gene: TRBJ1-6; CDR3 protein: CASSEESGNSPLHF; CDR3 DNA: TGTGCCAGCAGCGAAGAATCGGGAAATTCACCCCTCCACTTT
D gene: NA; V gene: TRBV5-4; clone size: once; J gene: TRBJ1-2; CDR3 protein: CASSSDSYGYTF; CDR3 DNA: TGTGCCAGCAGCTCCGACTCTTATGGCTACACCTTC
D gene: TRBD1; V gene: TRBV10-3; clone size: NA; J gene: TRBJ1-1; CDR3 protein: CAIRGQAGTEAFF; CDR3 DNA: TGTGCCATCAGGGGACAGGCGGGCACTGAAGCTTTCTTT
D gene: NA; V gene: TRBV5-1; clone size: NA; J gene: TRBJ2-1; CDR3 protein: CASSLSGGTGWEQFF; CDR3 DNA: TGCGCCAGCAGCTTATCCGGTGGAACGGGATGGGAGCAGTTCTTC
D gene: NA; V gene: TRBV28; clone size: NA; J gene: TRBJ1-4; CDR3 protein: CASSRGRENEKLFF; CDR3 DNA: TGTGCCAGCAGTCGAGGACGGGAGAATGAAAAACTGTTTTTT
D gene: NA; V gene: TRBV28; clone size: NA; J gene: TRBJ1-4; CDR3 protein: CASSLLSGGVLNEKLFF; CDR3 DNA: TGTGCCAGCAGTTTACTCTCGGGCGGGGTGCTAAATGAAAAACTGTTTTTT
D gene: NA; V gene: TRBV2; clone size: NA; J gene: TRBJ2-7; CDR3 protein: CASRQRSGTLGYEQYF; CDR3 DNA: TGTGCCAGCAGGCAACGGTCTGGGACTTTAGGTTACGAGCAGTACTTC
D gene: TRBD1; V gene: TRBV29-1; clone size: once; J gene: TRBJ1-2; CDR3 protein: CSGIQGADGYTF; CDR3 DNA: TGCAGCGGGATTCAGGGGGCTGATGGCTACACCTTC
D gene: TRBD2; V gene: TRBV11-3; clone size: few; J gene: TRBJ2-5; CDR3 protein: CASLSGDQETQYF; CDR3 DNA: TGTGCCAGTCTTAGCGGGGACCAAGAGACCCAGTACTTC
D gene: NA; V gene: TRBV19; clone size: NA; J gene: TRBJ1-2; CDR3 protein: CASSSTGRTYGYTF; CDR3 DNA: TGTGCCAGTAGTTCAACAGGGAGAACCTATGGCTACACCTTC
D gene: NA; V gene: TRBV6-5; clone size: NA; J gene: TRBJ2-1; CDR3 protein: CASSRRPRENNEQFF; CDR3 DNA: TGTGCCAGCAGCCGCCGCCCCAGGGAAAACAATGAGCAGTTCTTC
D gene: TRBD2; V gene: TRBV5-1; clone size: NA; J gene: TRBJ2-3; CDR3 protein: CASSPRTSGGPLSQADTQYF; CDR3 DNA: TGCGCCAGCAGCCCCCGGACTAGCGGGGGGCCACTATCTCAAGCAGATACGCAGTATTTT
D gene: TRBD2; V gene: TRBV6-2/TRBV6-3; clone size: NA; J gene: TRBJ2-2; CDR3 protein: CASSYWAGGQAGELFF; CDR3 DNA: TGTGCCAGCAGTTACTGGGCGGGGGGGCAGGCCGGGGAGCTGTTTTTT
D gene: TRBD2; V gene: TRBV29-1; clone size: few; J gene: TRBJ2-1; CDR3 protein: CSAILAGYNEQFF; CDR3 DNA: TGCAGCGCTATACTAGCGGGGTACAATGAGCAGTTCTTC
D gene: NA; V gene: TRBV5-4; clone size: NA; J gene: TRBJ1-2; CDR3 protein: CASSHRDPNSYTF; CDR3 DNA: TGTGCCAGCAGCCACAGGGACCCGAACAGCTACACCTTC
D gene: TRBD2; V gene: TRBV18; clone size: NA; J gene: TRBJ2-7; CDR3 protein: CASSPKAGTSGSSYEQYF; CDR3 DNA: TGTGCCAGCTCACCCAAAGCCGGGACTAGCGGGAGTTCCTACGAGCAGTACTTC
D gene: NA; V gene: TRBV7-9; clone size: few; J gene: TRBJ1-1; CDR3 protein: CASSLEGQNTEAFF; CDR3 DNA: TGTGCCAGCAGCCTAGAAGGACAAAACACTGAAGCTTTCTTT
D gene: NA; V gene: TRBV5-6; clone size: NA; J gene: TRBJ2-7; CDR3 protein: CASSLDGSSFYEQYF; CDR3 DNA: TGTGCCAGCAGCTTGGACGGGAGCTCCTTCTACGAGCAGTACTTC
D gene: TRBD1; V gene: TRBV20-1; clone size: NA; J gene: TRBJ1-2; CDR3 protein: CSASATGKDGYTF; CDR3 DNA: TGCAGTGCTAGTGCGACAGGGAAGGATGGCTACACCTTC
D gene: TRBD1; V gene: TRBV11-3; clone size: NA; J gene: TRBJ2-3; CDR3 protein: CASSLGDSDTQYF; CDR3 DNA: TGTGCCAGCAGCTTAGGGGACAGCGATACGCAGTATTTT
D gene: NA; V gene: TRBV27; clone size: once; J gene: TRBJ2-1; CDR3 protein: CASSLLQGRNEQFF; CDR3 DNA: TGTGCCAGCAGTTTATTGCAGGGCAGGAATGAGCAGTTCTTC
D gene: TRBD1; V gene: TRBV18; clone size: NA; J gene: TRBJ2-7; CDR3 protein: CASSPPLIPTESRDSSYEQYF; CDR3 DNA: TGTGCCAGCTCACCGCCGCTAATTCCTACAGAATCACGGGACAGCTCCTACGAGCAGTACTTC
D gene: NA; V gene: TRBV7-9; clone size: NA; J gene: TRBJ1-5; CDR3 protein: CASSSPAELNQPQHF; CDR3 DNA: TGTGCCAGCAGCTCTCCAGCGGAACTAAATCAGCCCCAGCATTTT
D gene: NA; V gene: TRBV28; clone size: NA; J gene: TRBJ1-2; CDR3 protein: CASSLRTVSNYGYTF; CDR3 DNA: TGTGCCAGCAGTCTACGGACAGTATCTAACTATGGCTACACCTTC
D gene: TRBD1; V gene: TRBV6-5; clone size: NA; J gene: TRBJ1-3; CDR3 protein: CASSYSTGPYRNTIYF; CDR3 DNA: TGTGCCAGCAGTTACTCGACAGGGCCTTATAGGAACACCATATATTTT
D gene: TRBD2; V gene: TRBV7-2; clone size: NA; J gene: TRBJ2-2; CDR3 protein: CASRAGATGELFF; CDR3 DNA: TGTGCCAGCCGCGCGGGAGCGACCGGGGAGCTGTTTTTT
D gene: TRBD2; V gene: TRBV7-6; clone size: NA; J gene: TRBJ2-1; CDR3 protein: CASSLLLRVAGKDNEQFF; CDR3 DNA: TGTGCCAGCAGCTTACTTTTGCGCGTAGCGGGAAAAGACAATGAGCAGTTCTTC
D gene: NA; V gene: TRBV5-6; clone size: few; J gene: TRBJ1-1; CDR3 protein: CASSLMDGGLRNTEAFF; CDR3 DNA: TGTGCCAGCAGCTTGATGGATGGAGGCTTACGAAACACTGAAGCTTTCTTT
D gene: NA; V gene: TRBV7-2; clone size: NA; J gene: TRBJ2-2; CDR3 protein: CASSLASYPGELFF; CDR3 DNA: TGTGCCAGCAGCTTAGCGAGCTATCCCGGGGAGCTGTTTTTT
D gene: TRBD2; V gene: TRBV14; clone size: NA; J gene: TRBJ2-1; CDR3 protein: CASSQVWTSGTDEQFF; CDR3 DNA: TGTGCCAGCAGCCAAGTTTGGACTAGCGGGACCGATGAGCAGTTCTTC
D gene: TRBD1; V gene: TRBV2; clone size: NA; J gene: TRBJ1-1; CDR3 protein: CASSEVVGTGQGAFF; CDR3 DNA: TGTGCCAGCAGTGAAGTTGTTGGGACAGGTCAGGGGGCTTTCTTT
D gene: TRBD1; V gene: TRBV25-1; clone size: NA; J gene: TRBJ1-1; CDR3 protein: CASSDHGQGWAFF; CDR3 DNA: TGTGCCAGCAGTGACCACGGACAGGGATGGGCTTTCTTT
D gene: NA; V gene: TRBV10-3; clone size: NA; J gene: TRBJ2-7; CDR3 protein: CATANRALSYEQYF; CDR3 DNA: TGTGCCACCGCAAACAGGGCCCTATCCTACGAGCAGTACTTC
D gene: NA; V gene: TRBV19; clone size: NA; J gene: TRBJ1-3; CDR3 protein: CASTRPMGGTGNTIYF; CDR3 DNA: TGTGCCAGCACTCGTCCCATGGGGGGGACTGGAAACACCATATATTTT
D gene: TRBD1; V gene: TRBV5-5; clone size: NA; J gene: TRBJ1-4; CDR3 protein: CASRDRGRYEEKLFF; CDR3 DNA: TGTGCCAGCAGGGACAGGGGGAGGTATGAGGAAAAACTGTTTTTT